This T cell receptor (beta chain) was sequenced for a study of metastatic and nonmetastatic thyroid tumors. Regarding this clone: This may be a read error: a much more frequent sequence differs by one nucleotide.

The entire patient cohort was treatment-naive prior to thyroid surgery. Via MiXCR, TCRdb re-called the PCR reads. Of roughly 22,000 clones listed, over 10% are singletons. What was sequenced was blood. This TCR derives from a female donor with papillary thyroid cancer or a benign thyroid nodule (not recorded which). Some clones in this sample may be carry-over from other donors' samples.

CDR3 DNA sequence: TGTGCCAGCAGCCCCCGAACCCAGGGGGGCAATGAGCAGTTCTTC. Translation gives CASSPRTQGGNEQFF. V and J are TRBV9 and TRBJ2-1, with a possible D match to TRBD1 (7 bases). The germline V and J ends were trimmed by 4 bases and 6 bases, with 17 bases remaining between them. CDR1 is SGDLS, CDR2 YYNGEE, per germline. This CDR3 comprises 15 residues.